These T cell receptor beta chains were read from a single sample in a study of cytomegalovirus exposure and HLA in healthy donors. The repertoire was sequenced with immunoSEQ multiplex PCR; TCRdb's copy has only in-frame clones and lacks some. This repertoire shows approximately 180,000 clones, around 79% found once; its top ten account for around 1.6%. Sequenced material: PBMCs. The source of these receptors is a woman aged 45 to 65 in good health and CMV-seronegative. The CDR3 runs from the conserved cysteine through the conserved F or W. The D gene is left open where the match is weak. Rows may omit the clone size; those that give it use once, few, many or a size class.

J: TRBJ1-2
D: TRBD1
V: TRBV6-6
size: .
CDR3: CASSSLDRGRYTDF
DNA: TGTGCCAGCAGCTCCCTGGACAGGGGGCGGTATACCGACTTC

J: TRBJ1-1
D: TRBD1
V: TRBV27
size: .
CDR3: CASRGTENTEAFF
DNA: TGTGCCAGCAGGGGGACAGAGAACACTGAAGCTTTCTTT

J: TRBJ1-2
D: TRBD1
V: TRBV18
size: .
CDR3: CASSPRFDRVVYGYTF
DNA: TGTGCCAGCTCACCGCGGTTCGACAGGGTAGTCTATGGCTACACCTTC

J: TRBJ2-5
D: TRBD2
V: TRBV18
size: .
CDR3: CASSPQGGQETQYF
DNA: TGTGCCAGCTCACCACAGGGAGGGCAAGAGACCCAGTACTTC

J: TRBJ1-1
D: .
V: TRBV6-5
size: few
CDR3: CASSQYQGTEAFF
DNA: TGTGCCAGCAGTCAATACCAGGGTACTGAAGCTTTCTTT

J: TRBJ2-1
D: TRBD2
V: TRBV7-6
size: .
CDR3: CASSLARTRPNNEQFF
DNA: TGTGCCAGCAGCTTAGCGCGGACTAGACCTAACAATGAGCAGTTCTTC

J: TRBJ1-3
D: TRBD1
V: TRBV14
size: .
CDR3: CASSLQGSAAPGNTIYF
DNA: TGTGCCAGCAGTCTACAGGGGTCCGCCGCTCCTGGAAACACCATATATTTT

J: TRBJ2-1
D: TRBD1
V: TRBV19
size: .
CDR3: CASSIQGAGEQFF
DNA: TGTGCCAGTAGTATACAGGGGGCGGGTGAGCAGTTCTTC

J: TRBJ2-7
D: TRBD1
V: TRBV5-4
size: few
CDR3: CASRPGQGIPYEQYF
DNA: TGTGCCAGCAGACCCGGACAGGGTATCCCCTACGAGCAGTACTTC

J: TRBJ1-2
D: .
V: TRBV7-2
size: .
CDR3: CASSLEQDYGYTF
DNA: TGTGCCAGCAGCTTAGAACAGGATTATGGCTACACCTTC

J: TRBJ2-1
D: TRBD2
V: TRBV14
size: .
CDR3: CASSPLAGGPFVYDEQFF
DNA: TGTGCCAGCAGCCCATTAGCGGGAGGGCCATTTGTGTATGATGAGCAGTTCTTC

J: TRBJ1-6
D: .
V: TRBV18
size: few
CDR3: CASSPQTNNSPLHF
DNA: TGTGCCAGCTCACCACAGACAAATAATTCACCCCTCCACTTT

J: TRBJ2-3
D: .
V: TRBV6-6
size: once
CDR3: CASSYRDTQYF
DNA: TGTGCCAGCAGTTACCGAGATACGCAGTATTTT

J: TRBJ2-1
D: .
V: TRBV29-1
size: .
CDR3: CSVPSPSTAHEQFF
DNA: TGCAGCGTCCCCAGCCCCTCGACAGCCCATGAGCAGTTCTTC

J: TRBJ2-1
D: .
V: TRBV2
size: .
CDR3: CATAGFGVADEQFF
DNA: TGTGCCACAGCCGGTTTTGGGGTAGCGGATGAGCAGTTCTTC

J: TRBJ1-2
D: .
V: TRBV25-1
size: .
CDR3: CASSEWAQGVSGGYTF
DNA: TGTGCCAGCAGTGAATGGGCGCAGGGTGTCTCCGGTGGCTACACCTTC